These 10 T cell receptor beta chains share one sample of origin, sequenced in a study of T cells in Graves' hyperthyroidism and ophthalmopathy. RNA transcripts were the template for amplifying TCR beta CDR3 regions. HTBI primers were employed in a first-round RT-PCR of the TCR CDR3. Via MiXCR, TCRdb re-called the multiplex PCR reads, giving one row per CDR3 protein. The sample has roughly 750,000 distinct CDR3 sequences, less than 20% seen once. Source material: blood. These receptors were obtained from a man between 18 and 29 years old with Graves' hyperthyroidism.

This clonotype was picked up a small number of times. The rearrangement links TRBV28 to TRBJ2-2; D perhaps matches TRBD2 (6 bases). V shed 8 bases and J shed 10 bases, with 14 bases lying between them. The CDR3 runs 12 residues. Germline assignment: CDR1 MDHEN and CDR2 SYDVKM. CDR3 sequence: CASGGWVEELFF. For the CDR3, the DNA is TGTGCCAGCGGGGGGTGGGTGGAGGAGCTGTTTTTT.

This clonotype was observed at least ten times. The genes are TRBV3-1 and TRBJ1-1; D uncertain. Looked up from germline, CDR1 is LGHDT and CDR2 is YNNKEL (reference sequence). This CDR3 contains 14 residues. V was clipped by 0 bases and J by 1 base, with 6 bases between them. In nucleotides, the CDR3 is TGTGCCAGCAGCCAAGATTCCGAGAACACTGAAGCTTTCTTT. Translation gives CASSQDSENTEAFF.

As regards this clonotype: Relative to the germline gene, one junction end is altered; a read error may explain this. This sequence joins TRBV12-3 or TRBV12-4 and TRBJ1-2; possible D gene TRBD1, 6 bases. This CDR3 comprises 14 residues. In DNA form, the CDR3 reads TGTGCCAGCAGTTTAGGGCAGGGGAACTATGGCCACACCTTC. The encoded protein is CASSLGQGNYGHTF.

This clonotype was recorded a few times. The V gene is TRBV29-1, the J gene TRBJ2-1, with D perhaps TRBD2 (6 bases). This CDR3 region has 14 residues. CDR1 is SQVTM, CDR2 ANQGSEA, per germline. With 3 bases removed from V and 8 bases from J, the gap between germline ends came to 17 bases. The CDR3 protein is CSVDPGTPPHEQFF. The CDR3 DNA reads as TGCAGCGTTGACCCCGGGACTCCCCCCCATGAGCAGTTCTTC.

This clonotype was recorded only once. The V call is TRBV11-2, the J call TRBJ2-1; perhaps TRBD1 as D (6 bases). Germline V gene lookup returns CDR1 SGHAT and CDR2 FQNNGV. Trimming took 2 bases from V and 9 from J, leaving 14 bases between them. CDR3 length: 14 residues. The CDR3 DNA is TGTGCCAGCAGCTTAATTTCAGGGGTCAGTGAGCAGTTCTTC. Translation: CASSLISGVSEQFF.

This clonotype was counted only a few times. The chain recombines TRBV5-1 with TRBJ2-1, with D tentatively TRBD2 (5 bases). Germline V gene lookup returns CDR1 SGHRS and CDR2 YFSETQ. Trimming removed 6 bases at V and 0 bases at J, with 16 bases between. This CDR3 comprises 16 residues. The CDR3 nucleotides are TGCGCCAGCACCCTCAGCGGCGCGAGCTCCTACAATGAGCAGTTCTTC. Amino acids: CASTLSGASSYNEQFF.

This sequence joins TRBV19 and TRBJ1-5; D gene unclear. CDR1 is LNHDA, CDR2 SQIVND, per germline (reference sequence). The CDR3 runs 13 residues. The V gene lost 9 bases and the J gene lost 0 bases, with 9 bases spanning the gap. The CDR3 DNA sequence: TGTGCCAGCGGAGTCTATAGCAATCAGCCCCAGCATTTT. It yields the protein CASGVYSNQPQHF.

This clonotype was counted only a few times. The chain has TRBV27 and TRBJ2-7; D gene ambiguous. Trimming removed 2 bases from V and 0 bases from J, with 11 bases in between. Germline V gene data show CDR1 as MNHEY and CDR2 as SMNVEV (reference sequence). This CDR3 has 15 amino acids. The CDR3 region is CASSLKSRSSYEQYF. The DNA of the CDR3 is TGTGCCAGCAGTTTAAAGTCTCGCAGCTCCTACGAGCAGTACTTC.

V and J are TRBV6-1 and TRBJ2-5; 10 bases map to TRBD2. Looked up from germline, CDR1 is MNHNS and CDR2 is SASEGT. This CDR3 comprises 16 residues. Losses at the gene ends were 2 bases for V and 5 bases for J; bases not matched to a gene: 8. The CDR3 spells CASSEIAGGMSETQYF. In DNA form, the CDR3 reads TGTGCCAGCAGTGAAATAGCGGGGGGCATGTCTGAGACCCAGTACTTC.

This clonotype appeared many times. V and J are TRBV5-5 and TRBJ2-7; unclear D gene. The CDR3 runs to 14 residues. The germline CDR1 and CDR2 sequences are SGHKS and YYEKEE (reference sequence). Between the trimmed V and J ends, which lost 0 bases and 2 bases, there was a span of 9 bases. The CDR3: CASSLGAVAYEQYF. The CDR3, as DNA: TGTGCCAGCAGCTTGGGGGCTGTGGCCTACGAGCAGTACTTC.